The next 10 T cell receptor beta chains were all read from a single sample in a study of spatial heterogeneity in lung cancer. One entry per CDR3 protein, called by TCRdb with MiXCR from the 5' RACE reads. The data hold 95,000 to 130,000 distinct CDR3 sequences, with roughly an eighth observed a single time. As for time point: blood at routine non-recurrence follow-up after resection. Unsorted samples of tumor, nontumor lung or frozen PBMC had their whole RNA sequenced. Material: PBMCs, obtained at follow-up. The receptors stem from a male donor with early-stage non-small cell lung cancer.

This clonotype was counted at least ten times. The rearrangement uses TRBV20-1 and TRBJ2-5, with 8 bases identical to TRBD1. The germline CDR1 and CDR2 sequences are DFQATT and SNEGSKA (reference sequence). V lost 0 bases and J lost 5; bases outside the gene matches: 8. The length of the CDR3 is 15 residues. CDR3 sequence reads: CSARDPQGGGETQYF. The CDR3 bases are TGCAGTGCTAGAGATCCACAGGGGGGCGGGGAGACCCAGTACTTC.

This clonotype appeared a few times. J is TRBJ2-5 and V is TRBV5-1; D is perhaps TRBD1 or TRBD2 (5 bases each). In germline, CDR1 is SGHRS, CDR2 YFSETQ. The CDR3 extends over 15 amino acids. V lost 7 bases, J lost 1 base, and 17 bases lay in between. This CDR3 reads CASSLSGRFQETQYF. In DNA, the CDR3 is TGCGCCAGCTCCCTCTCGGGACGGTTCCAAGAGACCCAGTACTTC.

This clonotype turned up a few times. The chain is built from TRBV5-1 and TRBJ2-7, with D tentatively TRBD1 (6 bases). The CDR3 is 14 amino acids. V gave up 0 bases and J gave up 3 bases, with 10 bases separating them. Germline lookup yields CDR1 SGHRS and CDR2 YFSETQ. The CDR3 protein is CASSLGSGDYEQYF. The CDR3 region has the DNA TGCGCCAGCAGCTTGGGTTCAGGGGACTACGAGCAGTACTTC.

In DNA, the CDR3 is TGTGCCAGCAGCCCCCGCCCACAGCTCCTAAACTACGAGCAGTACTTC. Its translation: CASSPRPQLLNYEQYF. This rearrangement joins TRBV7-2 to TRBJ2-7; D unresolved. Trimming removed 5 bases at V and 3 bases at J, with 20 bases between. CDR3 size: 16 residues. CDR1 SGHTA and CDR2 FQGNSA come from the germline V gene.

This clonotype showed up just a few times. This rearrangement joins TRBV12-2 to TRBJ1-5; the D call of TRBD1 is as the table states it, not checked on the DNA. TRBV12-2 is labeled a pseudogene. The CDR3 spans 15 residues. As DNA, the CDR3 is TGTGCAAGTCGCCTCGACAGGGGGAGGGTTCAGCCCCAGCATTTT. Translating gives CASRLDRGRVQPQHF.

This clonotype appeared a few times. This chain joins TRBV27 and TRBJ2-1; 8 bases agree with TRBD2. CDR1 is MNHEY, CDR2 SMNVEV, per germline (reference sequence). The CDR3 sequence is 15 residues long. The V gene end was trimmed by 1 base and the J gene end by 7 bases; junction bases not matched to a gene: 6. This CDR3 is CASSLWASGLNEQFF. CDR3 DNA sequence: TGTGCCAGCAGTTTATGGGCTAGCGGGTTGAATGAGCAGTTCTTC.

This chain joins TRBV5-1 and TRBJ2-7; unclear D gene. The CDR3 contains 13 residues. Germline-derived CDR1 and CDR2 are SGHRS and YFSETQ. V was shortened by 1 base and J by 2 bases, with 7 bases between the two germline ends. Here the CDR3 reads CASSLSDAYEQYF. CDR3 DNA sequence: TGCGCCAGCAGCTTGTCAGACGCCTACGAGCAGTACTTC.

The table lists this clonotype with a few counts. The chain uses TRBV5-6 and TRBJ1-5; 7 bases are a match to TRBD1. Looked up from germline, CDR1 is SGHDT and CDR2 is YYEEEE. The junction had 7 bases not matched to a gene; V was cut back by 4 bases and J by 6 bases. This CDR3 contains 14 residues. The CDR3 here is CASSPGGGSQPQHF. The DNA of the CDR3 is TGTGCCAGCAGCCCAGGGGGGGGTTCTCAGCCCCAGCATTTT.

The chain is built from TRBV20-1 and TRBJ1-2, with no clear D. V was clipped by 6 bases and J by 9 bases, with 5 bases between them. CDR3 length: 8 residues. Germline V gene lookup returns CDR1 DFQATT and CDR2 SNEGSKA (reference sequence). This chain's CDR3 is CSALSYTF. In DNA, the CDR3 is TGCAGTGCCCTGAGCTACACCTTC.

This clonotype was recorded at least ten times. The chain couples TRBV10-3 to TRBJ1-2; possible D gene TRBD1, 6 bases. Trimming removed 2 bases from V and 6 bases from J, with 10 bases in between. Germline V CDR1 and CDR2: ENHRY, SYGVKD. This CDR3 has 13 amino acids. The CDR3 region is CAISEQDRDGYTF. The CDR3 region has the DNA TGTGCCATCAGTGAGCAGGACAGAGATGGCTACACCTTC.